The clone carrying this T cell receptor (beta chain) has at least ten counts. The target antigen is unknown. These data originate in a study of T cell clonality in common variable immunodeficiency. Study-wide results and limits: Authors noted CVID clonality's cause needs subpopulation repertoire sequencing.

Method: immunoSEQ multiplex PCR; TCRdb's copy keeps in-frame clones and lacks some. The sample is made up of 45,000 to 70,000 clones, none counted only once. Most patients and controls had Caucasian heritage. The material sequenced was peripheral blood mononuclear cells. The receptor was isolated from a person aged 18 to 70 in good health.

CDR3 DNA (partial): TGTGCCTGGAGTGAAGGCGGCCTCGCG. Amino acid sequence: CAWSEGGLA. The complete CDR3 sequence is CAWSEGGLAQYF. The chain links TRBV30 to TRBJ2-3, with D uncertain. The DNA ends 3 residues before the CDR3 does, and the rest of the CDR3 is filled in from the germline J gene. The CDR3 is 12 amino acids. Germline-derived CDR1 and CDR2 are GTSNPN and SVGIG (reference sequence).